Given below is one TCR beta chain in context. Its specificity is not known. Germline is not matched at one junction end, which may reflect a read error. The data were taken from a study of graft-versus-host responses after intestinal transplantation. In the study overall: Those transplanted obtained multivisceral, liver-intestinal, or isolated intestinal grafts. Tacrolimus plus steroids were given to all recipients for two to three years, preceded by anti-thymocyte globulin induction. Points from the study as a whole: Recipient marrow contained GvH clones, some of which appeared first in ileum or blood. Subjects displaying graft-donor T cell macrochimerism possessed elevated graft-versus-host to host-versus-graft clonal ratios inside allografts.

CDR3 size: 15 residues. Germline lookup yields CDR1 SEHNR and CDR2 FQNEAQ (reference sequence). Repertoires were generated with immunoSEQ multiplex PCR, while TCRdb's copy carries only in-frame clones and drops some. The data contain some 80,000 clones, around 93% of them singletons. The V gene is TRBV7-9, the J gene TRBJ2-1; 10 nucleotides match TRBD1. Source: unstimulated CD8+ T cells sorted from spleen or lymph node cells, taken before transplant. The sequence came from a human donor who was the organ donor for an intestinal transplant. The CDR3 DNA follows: TGTGCCAGCAGTTTAGTCCGGGACAGGGGAAATGAGCAGTTCTTC. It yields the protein CASSLVRDRGNEQFF.